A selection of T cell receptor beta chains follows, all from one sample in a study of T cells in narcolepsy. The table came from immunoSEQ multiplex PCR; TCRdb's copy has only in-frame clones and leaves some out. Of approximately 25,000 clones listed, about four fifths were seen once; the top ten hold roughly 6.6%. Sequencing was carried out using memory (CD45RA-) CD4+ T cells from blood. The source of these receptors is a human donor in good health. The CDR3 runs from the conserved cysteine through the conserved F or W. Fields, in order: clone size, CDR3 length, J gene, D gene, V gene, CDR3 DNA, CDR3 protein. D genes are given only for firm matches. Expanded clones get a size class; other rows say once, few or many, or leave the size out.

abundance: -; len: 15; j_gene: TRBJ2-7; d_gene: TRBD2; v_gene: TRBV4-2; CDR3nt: TGTGCCAGCAGCCGAGAACTAGCGGGAGCACTCGAGCAGTACTTC; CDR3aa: CASSRELAGALEQYF
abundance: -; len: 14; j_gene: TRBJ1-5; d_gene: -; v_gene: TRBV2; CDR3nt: TGTGCCAGCAGCTCCAGGGTATCAGTACAGCCCCAGCATTTT; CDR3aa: CASSSRVSVQPQHF
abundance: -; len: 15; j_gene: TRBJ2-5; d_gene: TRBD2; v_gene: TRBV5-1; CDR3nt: TGCGCCAGCAGCTTGCTCCTAGCGGTCCAAGAGACCCAGTACTTC; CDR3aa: CASSLLLAVQETQYF
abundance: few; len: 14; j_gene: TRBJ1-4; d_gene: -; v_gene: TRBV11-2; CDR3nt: TGTGCCAGCGCCTCCAGTATTAGAGGTGAAAAACTGTTTTTT; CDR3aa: CASASSIRGEKLFF
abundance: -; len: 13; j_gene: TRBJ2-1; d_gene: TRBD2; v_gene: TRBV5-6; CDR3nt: TGTGCCAGCGGTGCGGGACTAGACAATGAGCAGTTCTTC; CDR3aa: CASGAGLDNEQFF
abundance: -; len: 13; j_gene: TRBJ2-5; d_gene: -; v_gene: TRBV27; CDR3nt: TGTGCCAGCAGGAAGGGGTTGGATGAGACCCAGTACTTC; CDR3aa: CASRKGLDETQYF
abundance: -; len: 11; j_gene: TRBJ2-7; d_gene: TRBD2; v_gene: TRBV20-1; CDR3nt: TGCAGTGCAAGAGGGAGGGCCGAGCAGTACTTC; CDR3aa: CSARGRAEQYF
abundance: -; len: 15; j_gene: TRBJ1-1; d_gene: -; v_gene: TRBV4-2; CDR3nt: TGTGCCAGCAGCCAAGAGGGCGGGCAGAACACTGAAGCTTTCTTT; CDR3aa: CASSQEGGQNTEAFF
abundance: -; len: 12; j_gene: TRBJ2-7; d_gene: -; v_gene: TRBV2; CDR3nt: TGTGCCAGCAGTGCTCCAGGATACGAGCAGTACTTC; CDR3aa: CASSAPGYEQYF
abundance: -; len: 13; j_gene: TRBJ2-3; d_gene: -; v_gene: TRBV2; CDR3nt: TGTGCCAGCAGTGAAAGCGTTCAGGGTACGCAGTATTTT; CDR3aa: CASSESVQGTQYF
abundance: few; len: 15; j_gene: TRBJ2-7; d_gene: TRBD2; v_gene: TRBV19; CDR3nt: TGTGCCAGTAGTATAAGCGGGGGTGGCGGAGGCGAGCAGTACTTC; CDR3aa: CASSISGGGGGEQYF
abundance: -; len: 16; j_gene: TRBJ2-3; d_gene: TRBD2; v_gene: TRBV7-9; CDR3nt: TGTGCCAGCAGCCCGGGGTTAGCGGGAGTTGCAGATACGCAGTATTTT; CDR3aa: CASSPGLAGVADTQYF
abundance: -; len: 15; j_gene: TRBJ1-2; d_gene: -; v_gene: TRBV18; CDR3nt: TGTGCCAGCTCACCCACTAAAGACATTAACTATGGCTACACCTTC; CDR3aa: CASSPTKDINYGYTF
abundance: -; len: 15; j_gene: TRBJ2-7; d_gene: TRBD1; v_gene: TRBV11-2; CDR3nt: TGTGCCAGCAGCCCAATCACAGGGGCCTCCTACGAGCAGTACTTC; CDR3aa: CASSPITGASYEQYF
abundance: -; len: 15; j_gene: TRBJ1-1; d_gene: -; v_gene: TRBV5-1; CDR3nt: TGCGCCAGCAATAGGGACGGAAATATGAACACTGAAGCTTTCTTT; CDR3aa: CASNRDGNMNTEAFF
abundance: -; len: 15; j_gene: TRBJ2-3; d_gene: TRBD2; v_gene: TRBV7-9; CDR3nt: TGTGCCAGCAGCTTGCTAGCGGGGGGCTCAGATACGCAGTATTTT; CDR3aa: CASSLLAGGSDTQYF
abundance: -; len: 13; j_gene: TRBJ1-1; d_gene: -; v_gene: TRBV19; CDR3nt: TGTGCCAGTAGTATAACGGTGGCCGCTGAAGCTTTCTTT; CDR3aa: CASSITVAAEAFF
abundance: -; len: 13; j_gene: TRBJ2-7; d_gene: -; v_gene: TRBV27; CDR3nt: TGTGCCAGCAGCTTGGACGGGGGTCGGGAGCAGTACTTC; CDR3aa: CASSLDGGREQYF
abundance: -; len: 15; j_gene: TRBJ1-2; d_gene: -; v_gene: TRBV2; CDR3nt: TGTGCCAGCAGTGGGGAACGGGGGGCTCACTATGGCTACACCTTC; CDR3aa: CASSGERGAHYGYTF
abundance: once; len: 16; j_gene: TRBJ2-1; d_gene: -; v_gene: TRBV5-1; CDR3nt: TGCGCCAGCAGCTTGGAATCCGACTACAGGAGAAATGAGCAGTTCTTC; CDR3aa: CASSLESDYRRNEQFF
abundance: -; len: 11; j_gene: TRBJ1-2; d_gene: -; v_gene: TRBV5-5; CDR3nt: TGTGCCAGCAGCTCTTTCGGGAGCTACACCTTC; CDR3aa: CASSSFGSYTF
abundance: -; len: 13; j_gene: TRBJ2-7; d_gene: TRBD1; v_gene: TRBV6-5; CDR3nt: TGTGCCAGCAGTGAGAGGGGGCCCTACGAGCAGTACTTC; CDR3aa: CASSERGPYEQYF
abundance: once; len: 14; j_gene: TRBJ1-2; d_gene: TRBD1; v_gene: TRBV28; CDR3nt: TGTGCCAGCAGACCAACTGGACAGGGCCGTGGCTACACCTTC; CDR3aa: CASRPTGQGRGYTF
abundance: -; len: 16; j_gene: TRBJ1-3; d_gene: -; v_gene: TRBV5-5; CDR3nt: TGTGCCAGCAGCGATTACAGAATCCGCTCTGGAAACACCATATATTTT; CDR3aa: CASSDYRIRSGNTIYF
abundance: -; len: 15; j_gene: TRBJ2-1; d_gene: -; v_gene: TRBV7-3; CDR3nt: TGTGCCAGCAGCCCCGAGGGAGATAGGTACAATGAGCAGTTCTTC; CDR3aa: CASSPEGDRYNEQFF
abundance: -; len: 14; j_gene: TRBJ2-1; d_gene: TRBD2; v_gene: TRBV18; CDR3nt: TGTGCCTCAGCCCGTGGCGGGGGGCCCAATGAGCAGTTCTTC; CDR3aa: CASARGGGPNEQFF
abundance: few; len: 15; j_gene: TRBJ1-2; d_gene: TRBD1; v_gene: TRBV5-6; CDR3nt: TGTGCCAGCAGCCCCACAGGGACAGGGAACTATGGCTACACCTTC; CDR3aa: CASSPTGTGNYGYTF
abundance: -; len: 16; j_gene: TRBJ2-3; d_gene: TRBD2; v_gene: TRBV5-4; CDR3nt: TGTGCCAGCAGCTTGCCGCCTAGCGGGGGCACAGATACGCAGTATTTT; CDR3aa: CASSLPPSGGTDTQYF
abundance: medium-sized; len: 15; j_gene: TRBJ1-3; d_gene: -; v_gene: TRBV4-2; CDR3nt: TGTGCCAGCACCCGATCAGTGGACTCCGGAAACACCATATATTTT; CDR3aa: CASTRSVDSGNTIYF
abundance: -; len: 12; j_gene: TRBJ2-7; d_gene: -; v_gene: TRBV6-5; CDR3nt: TGTGCCAGCAGTTACTACCAGTACGAGCAGTACTTC; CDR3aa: CASSYYQYEQYF
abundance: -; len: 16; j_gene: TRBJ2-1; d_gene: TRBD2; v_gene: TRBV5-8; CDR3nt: TGTGCCAGCAGCTTGGGTCTAGCGGGGTCCTACAATGAGCAGTTCTTC; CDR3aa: CASSLGLAGSYNEQFF
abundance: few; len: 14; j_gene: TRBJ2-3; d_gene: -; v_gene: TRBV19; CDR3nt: TGTGCCAGTAGTTGGCAAAAGAACGGGCCGACGCAGTATTTT; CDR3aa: CASSWQKNGPTQYF
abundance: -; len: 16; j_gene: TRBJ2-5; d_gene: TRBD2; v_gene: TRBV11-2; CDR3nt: TGTGCCAGCAGCCCCATCCGGGGGGGACGAAAAGAGACCCAGTACTTC; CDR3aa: CASSPIRGGRKETQYF
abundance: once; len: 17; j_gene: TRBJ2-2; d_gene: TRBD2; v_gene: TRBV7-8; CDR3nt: TGTGCCAGCAGACGGACCGGGACTAGCGTATCCACCGGGGAGCTGTTTTTT; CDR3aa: CASRRTGTSVSTGELFF
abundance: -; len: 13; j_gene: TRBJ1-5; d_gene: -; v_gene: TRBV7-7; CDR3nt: TGTGCTAGCAGCCCGGGCAGGGATCAGCCCCAGCATTTT; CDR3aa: CASSPGRDQPQHF
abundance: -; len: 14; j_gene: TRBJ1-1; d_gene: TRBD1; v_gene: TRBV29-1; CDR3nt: TGCAGCGTTGATGGGAGACAGGGGATGGGTGAAGCTTTCTTT; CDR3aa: CSVDGRQGMGEAFF
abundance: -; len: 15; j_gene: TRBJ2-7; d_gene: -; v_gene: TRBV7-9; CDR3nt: TGTGCCAGCAGCTTGGGCCCCGTAGTTTCCTACGAGCAGTACTTC; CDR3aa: CASSLGPVVSYEQYF
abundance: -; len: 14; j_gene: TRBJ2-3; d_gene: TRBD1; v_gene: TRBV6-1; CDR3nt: TGTGCCAGCAGCCAAACAGGGGGCACAGATACGCAGTATTTT; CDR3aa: CASSQTGGTDTQYF
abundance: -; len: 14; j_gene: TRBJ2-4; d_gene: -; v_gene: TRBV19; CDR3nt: TGTGCCAGTAGGCAACAGGTCGGGGGAAACATTCAGTACTTC; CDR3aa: CASRQQVGGNIQYF
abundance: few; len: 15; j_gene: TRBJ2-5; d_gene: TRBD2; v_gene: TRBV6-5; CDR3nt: TGTGCCAGCAGTTACTTTTCGGGGGGGCCGGAGACCCAGTACTTC; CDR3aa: CASSYFSGGPETQYF
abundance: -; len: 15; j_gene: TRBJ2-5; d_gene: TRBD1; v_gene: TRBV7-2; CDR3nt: TGTGCCAGCAGCCCCGGGCTAACAGGGGGGGAGACCCAGTACTTC; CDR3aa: CASSPGLTGGETQYF
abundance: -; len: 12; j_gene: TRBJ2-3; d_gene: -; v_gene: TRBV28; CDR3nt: TGTGCCAGTCTCGGGGGCACAGATACGCAGTATTTT; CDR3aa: CASLGGTDTQYF
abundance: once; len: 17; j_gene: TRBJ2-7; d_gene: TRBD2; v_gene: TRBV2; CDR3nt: TGTGCCAGCAGTTGGGGACTAGCGGGAGGGAATCTCTACGAGCAGTACTTC; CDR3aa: CASSWGLAGGNLYEQYF
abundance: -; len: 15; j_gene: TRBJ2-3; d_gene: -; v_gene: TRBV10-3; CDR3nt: TGTGCCATCAGTGAGTCCGGCGGAAGCACAGATACGCAGTATTTT; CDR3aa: CAISESGGSTDTQYF
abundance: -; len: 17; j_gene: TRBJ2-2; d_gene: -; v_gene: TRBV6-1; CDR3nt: TGTGCCAGCAGTGAAGCCCTGCGCTTCCAGGGAGCCGGGGAGCTGTTTTTT; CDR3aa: CASSEALRFQGAGELFF
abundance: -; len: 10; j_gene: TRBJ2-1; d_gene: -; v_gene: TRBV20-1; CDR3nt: TGCAGTGCTAGTTATGCTGAGCAGTTCTTC; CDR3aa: CSASYAEQFF
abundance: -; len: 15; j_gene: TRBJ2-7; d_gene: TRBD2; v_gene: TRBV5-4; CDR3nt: TGTGCCAGCAGCTCGGGACTAGCGGGCCCCTACGAGCAGTACTTC; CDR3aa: CASSSGLAGPYEQYF
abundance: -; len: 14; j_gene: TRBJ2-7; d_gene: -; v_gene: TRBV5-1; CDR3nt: TGCGCCAGCAGCTTGGCAAGGGGGACCTACGAGCAGTACTTC; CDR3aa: CASSLARGTYEQYF
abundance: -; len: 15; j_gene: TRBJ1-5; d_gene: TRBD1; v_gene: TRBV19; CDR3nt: TGTGCCAGTAGAACGGGACAGTCTTTCAATCAGCCCCAGCATTTT; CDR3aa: CASRTGQSFNQPQHF
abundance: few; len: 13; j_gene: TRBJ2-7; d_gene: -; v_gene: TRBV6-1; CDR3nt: TGTGCCAGCACCCGAAGGGGATCCTACGAGCAGTACTTC; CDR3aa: CASTRRGSYEQYF
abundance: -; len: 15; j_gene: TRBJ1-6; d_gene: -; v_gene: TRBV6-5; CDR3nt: TGTGCCAGCAGTCCCTCTCAGGGGAAGCATTCACCCCTCCACTTT; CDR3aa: CASSPSQGKHSPLHF
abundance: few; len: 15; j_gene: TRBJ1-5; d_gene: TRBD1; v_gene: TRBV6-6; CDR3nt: TGTGCCAGCAGACTTCCGGGACAGGGGAATCAGCCCCAGCATTTT; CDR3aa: CASRLPGQGNQPQHF
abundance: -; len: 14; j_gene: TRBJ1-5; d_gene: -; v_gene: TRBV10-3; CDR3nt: TGTGCCATCAGTGAGTCGGATAGCAATCAGCCCCAGCATTTT; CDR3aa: CAISESDSNQPQHF
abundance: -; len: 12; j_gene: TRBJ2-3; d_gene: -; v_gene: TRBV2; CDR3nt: TGTGCCAGCGGACTAAATCAAGATACGCAGTATTTT; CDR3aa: CASGLNQDTQYF
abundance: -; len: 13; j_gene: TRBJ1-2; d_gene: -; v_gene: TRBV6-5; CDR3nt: TGTGCCACCTCACCACTCGGGGACTATGGCTACACCTTC; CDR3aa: CATSPLGDYGYTF